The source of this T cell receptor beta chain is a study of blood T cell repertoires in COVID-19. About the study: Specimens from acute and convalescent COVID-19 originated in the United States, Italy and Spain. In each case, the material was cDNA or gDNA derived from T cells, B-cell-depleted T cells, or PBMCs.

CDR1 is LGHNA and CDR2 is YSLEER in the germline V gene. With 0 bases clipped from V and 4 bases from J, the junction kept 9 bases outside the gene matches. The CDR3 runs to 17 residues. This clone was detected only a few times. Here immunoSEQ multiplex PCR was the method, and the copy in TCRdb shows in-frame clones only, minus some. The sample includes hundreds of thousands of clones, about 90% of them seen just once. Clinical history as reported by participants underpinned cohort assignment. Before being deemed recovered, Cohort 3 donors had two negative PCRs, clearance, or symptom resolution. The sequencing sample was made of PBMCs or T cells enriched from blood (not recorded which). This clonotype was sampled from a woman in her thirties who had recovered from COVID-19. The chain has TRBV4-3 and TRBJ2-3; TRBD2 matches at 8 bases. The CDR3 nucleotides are TGCGCCAGCAGCCAAGATCTGGAGACTAGCGTCTCAGATACGCAGTATTTT. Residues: CASSQDLETSVSDTQYF.